These 21 T cell receptor beta chains were sequenced from one sample in a study of identical twins. TCRdb itself ran the 5' RACE reads through MiXCR, one entry per CDR3 protein. The sample lists over 550,000 distinct CDR3 sequences, under 8.5% seen once, with roughly 1.6% in the top ten. The sample was also linked to a second study, of yellow fever vaccine responses in identical twins.

The sample taken for sequencing was PBMCs. The receptors originated from a woman younger than 30 in good health.

This clonotype was found many times. The genes are TRBV7-9 and TRBJ2-3; no reliable D call. The CDR3 has 12 amino acids. Trimming shortened V by 7 bases and J by 3 bases, and 8 bases separated the two germline ends. Germline CDR1 SEHNR, CDR2 FQNEAQ (reference sequence). The CDR3, as DNA: TGTGCCAGCACCTCAACGACAGATACGCAGTATTTT. It translates to CASTSTTDTQYF.

This clonotype was seen ten or more times. The chain uses TRBV20-1 and TRBJ2-2; 7 bases line up with TRBD1. CDR3 length: 16 amino acids. From germline, CDR1 is DFQATT and CDR2 SNEGSKA (reference sequence). J lost 0 bases, V lost 0 bases, and 4 bases had no gene match. CDR3 in DNA: TGCAGTGCTAGAGATCTGGGACAGACGAACACCGGGGAGCTGTTTTTT. Amino acids: CSARDLGQTNTGELFF.

This clonotype was recorded a few times. The V call is TRBV7-9, the J call TRBJ1-2; no clear D. CDR1 is SEHNR and CDR2 is FQNEAQ in the germline V gene (reference sequence). Trimming cost V 2 bases and J 5 bases, with 12 bases left between them. The CDR3 extends over 14 amino acids. This CDR3 reads CASSLIASSYGYTF. CDR3 nucleotides: TGTGCCAGCAGCTTAATCGCCAGTTCGTATGGCTACACCTTC. The whole variable domain, remainder taken from reference TRBV7-9 and TRBJ1-2, is DTGVSQNPRHKITKRGQNVTFRCDPISEHNRLYWYRQTLGQGPEFLTYFQNEAQLEKSRLLSDRFSAERPKGSFSTLEIQRTEQGDSAMYLCASSLIASSYGYTFGSGTRLTVV.

The sample holds a few counts of this clonotype. V gene TRBV29-1 combines with J gene TRBJ1-1; D is undetermined. The CDR3 length is 13 residues. Trimming shortened V by 4 bases and J by 0 bases, and 9 bases separated the two germline ends. The germline CDR1 and CDR2 sequences are SQVTM and ANQGSEA. Written as DNA, the CDR3 is TGCAGCGTTGTTAGGCAGTTGAACACTGAAGCTTTCTTT. Translation gives CSVVRQLNTEAFF.

There are a few counts of this clonotype. The CDR3 DNA reads as TGCAGCGCCGTCCATAGCGGGAGGGGAACAGATACGCAGTATTTT. It translates to CSAVHSGRGTDTQYF. This rearrangement joins TRBV29-1 to TRBJ2-3, with 11 nucleotides matching TRBD2. CDR1 is SQVTM, CDR2 ANQGSEA, per germline. The CDR3 sequence is 15 residues long. V lost 7 bases to trimming and J lost 3 bases; unmatched junction nucleotides: 9.

This clonotype was seen at least ten times. The chain has TRBV12-3 or TRBV12-4 and TRBJ2-1; TRBD1 aligns across 11 bases. V lost 5 bases to trimming and J lost 4 bases; unmatched junction nucleotides: 10. There are 17 residues in the CDR3. The CDR3 nucleotides read TGTGCCAGCAGTCTAAGGTGGGGACAGGGGGTTTACAATGAGCAGTTCTTC. Translating gives CASSLRWGQGVYNEQFF.

Many counts were recorded for this clonotype. The rearrangement links TRBV29-1 to TRBJ2-7; maybe TRBD1 (5 bases). V lost 3 bases and J lost 4, with 7 bases in between. The germline gives CDR1 SQVTM, CDR2 ANQGSEA. The CDR3 extends over 11 amino acids. DNA of the CDR3: TGCAGCGTTGACTCAGGGTACGAGCAGTACTTC. It yields the protein CSVDSGYEQYF.

There are many counts of this clonotype. The V call is TRBV6-6, the J call TRBJ1-5; no reliable D call. The CDR3 runs 13 residues. CDR1 is MNHNY, CDR2 SVGAGI, per germline (reference sequence). Trimming left V 2 bases short and J 5 bases short, with 7 bases between. CDR3 sequence reads: CASSYGEYQPQHF. As DNA, the CDR3 is TGTGCCAGCAGTTACGGAGAGTATCAGCCCCAGCATTTT.

This rearrangement joins TRBV5-1 to TRBJ2-7, with TRBD1 matching 7 bases. Germline V gene lookup returns CDR1 SGHRS and CDR2 YFSETQ. The CDR3 runs to 13 residues. Trimming cost V 4 bases and J 3 bases; bases outside gene matches: 4. The CDR3 protein is CASSRDSNYEQYF. CDR3 in DNA: TGCGCCAGCAGCAGGGACAGCAACTACGAGCAGTACTTC. The variable domain in full, with the rest retrieved from reference TRBV5-1 and TRBJ2-7, is KAGVTQTPRYLIKTRGQQVTLSCSPISGHRSVSWYQQTPGQGLQFLFEYFSETQRNKGNFPGRFSGRQFSNSRSEMNVSTLELGDSALYLCASSRDSNYEQYFGPGTRLTVT.

In its sample, this clonotype was seen many times. The chain couples TRBV12-3 or TRBV12-4 to TRBJ1-1; 7 nucleotides match TRBD1. V shed 7 bases, J shed 0 bases, and the junction held 5 bases outside the gene matches. This CDR3 has 14 residues. The CDR3 DNA follows: TGTGCCAGCACCCCGGACAGGTTGAACACTGAAGCTTTCTTT. Its protein product is CASTPDRLNTEAFF.

Many counts were recorded for this clonotype. The V gene is TRBV24-1, the J gene TRBJ2-1; perhaps D is TRBD1 or TRBD2 (5 bases each). Trimming cost V 6 bases and J 0 bases, with 14 bases left between them. This CDR3 has 16 amino acids. CDR1 KGHDR and CDR2 SFDVKD come from the germline V gene. The CDR3 coding sequence is TGTGCCACCAGTACGGGACGGATCAGCTCCTACAATGAGCAGTTCTTC. Translating it yields CATSTGRISSYNEQFF.

The rearrangement links TRBV20-1 to TRBJ2-6, with a tentative D call TRBD2 (6 bases). The CDR3 covers 19 residues. The germline V and J ends were trimmed by 1 base and 0 bases, with 19 bases remaining between them. Germline CDR1 is DFQATT and CDR2 is SNEGSKA (reference sequence). CDR3 region: CSARVSETGESSGANVLTF. CDR3 nucleotides: TGCAGTGCTAGAGTCTCGGAGACGGGAGAGAGCTCTGGGGCCAACGTCCTGACTTTC.

The genes are TRBV5-5 and TRBJ1-2; maybe TRBD1 (5 bases). CDR1 and CDR2 from the germline V gene are SGHKS and YYEKEE (reference sequence). V dropped 3 bases and J dropped 7 bases, with 22 bases sitting between them. This CDR3 comprises 16 residues. The CDR3 loop is CASSSRFMGRGSGYTF. The CDR3 DNA follows: TGTGCCAGCAGCTCCCGTTTTATGGGGAGGGGAAGTGGCTACACCTTC.

Many counts were recorded for this clonotype. The chain recombines TRBV28 with TRBJ2-1, with D possibly matching TRBD1 (6 bases). Germline V gene data show CDR1 as MDHEN and CDR2 as SYDVKM. Trimming removed 3 bases from V and 0 bases from J, with 9 bases in between. CDR3 length: 15 amino acids. CDR3: CASSFRGTSYNEQFF. DNA of the CDR3: TGTGCCAGCAGTTTTAGGGGGACCTCCTACAATGAGCAGTTCTTC.

The table lists this clonotype with a few counts. The chain carries TRBV5-5 and TRBJ2-5, with TRBD2 matching 8 bases. CDR1 is SGHKS, CDR2 YYEKEE, per germline (reference sequence). V was clipped by 0 bases and J by 4 bases; unmatched bases: 5. The CDR3 runs to 15 residues. CDR3 DNA: TGTGCCAGCAGCTTGGTCGGGGGGGTCCGAGAGACCCAGTACTTC. Amino acids: CASSLVGGVRETQYF.

This clonotype was observed a handful of times. The chain carries TRBV6-1 and TRBJ2-1; TRBD1 matches at 9 bases. Germline CDR1 MNHNS, CDR2 SASEGT. This CDR3 has 15 residues. V lost 6 bases and J lost 9; bases outside the gene matches: 12. The CDR3 region is CASRLSGTGLSEQFF. The DNA for the CDR3 is TGTGCCAGCAGGCTCTCCGGGACAGGGTTGAGTGAGCAGTTCTTC.

This clonotype was seen many times. This chain joins TRBV15 and TRBJ2-2; 7 positions agree with TRBD1. Unmatched junction bases numbered 4, after V lost 5 bases and J lost 1 base. CDR1 and CDR2 from the germline V gene are LNHNV and YYDKDF (reference sequence). The CDR3 runs to 15 residues. The CDR3 protein is CATSSRTGNTGELFF. The CDR3 DNA follows: TGTGCCACCAGCTCTCGGACAGGGAACACCGGGGAGCTGTTTTTT.

This clonotype showed up just a few times. The chain has TRBV20-1 and TRBJ1-2; no reliable D call. Trimming left V 0 bases short and J 6 bases short, with 11 bases between. The CDR3 consists of 13 residues. The germline V gene has CDR1 DFQATT and CDR2 SNEGSKA (reference sequence). CDR3 loop: CSARESQWNGYTF. The CDR3 DNA is TGCAGTGCTAGAGAGTCTCAGTGGAATGGCTACACCTTC.

V is TRBV12-3 or TRBV12-4 and J is TRBJ2-1; D might be TRBD1 (6 bases). Trimming cost V 6 bases and J 3 bases, with 15 bases left between them. CDR3 size: 15 residues. CDR3 in amino acids: CASRPGTTLYNEQFF. Written as DNA, the CDR3 is TGTGCCAGCAGGCCCGGGACAACCCTCTACAATGAGCAGTTCTTC.

This clonotype came up a few times. J is TRBJ2-3 and V is TRBV4-2, with 7 bases lining up with TRBD2. The ends lost 1 base at V and 5 bases at J; junction bases unmatched: 3. The CDR3 contains 14 residues. Germline V CDR1 and CDR2: LGHNA, YNFKEQ. CDR3: CASSQGGGGDTQYF. In DNA form, the CDR3 reads TGTGCCAGCAGCCAAGGGGGCGGGGGAGATACGCAGTATTTT.

This clonotype was recorded at least ten times. CDR3 protein: CASSKASGINSTGLGFFEQYV. DNA for the CDR3: TGTGCCAGCAGCAAAGCCTCGGGTATAAATTCTACGGGGCTGGGATTCTTCGAGCAGTACGTC. The chain has TRBV21-1 and TRBJ2-7; the D call of TRBD1 is as the table states it, not checked on the DNA. TRBV21-1 has pseudogene status. This CDR3 spans 21 amino acids.